This is a list of T cell receptor beta chains from one sample in a study of shared clonotypes between healthy human individuals. Some clones are missing from TCRdb's copy, which holds only in-frame ones; the method was immunoSEQ multiplex PCR. The sample lists roughly 2.1 million clones, about 92% occurring once. Sequencing was performed on naive CD8+ T cells from PBMCs. The receptors originated from a man aged 18 to 30 in good health. Some clones in this sample may be carry-over from other donors' samples. Each CDR3 is given with its conserved first and last residue. A D gene is named only where the DNA matches it firmly. A clone size is listed for some rows: how often the clone was seen (once, few, many), or a class if it is expanded.

size: once
J: TRBJ2-3
V: TRBV27
D: TRBD2
DNA: TGTGCCAGCAGTGAGGCTAGCGGGAGAACAGATACGCAGTATTTT
CDR3: CASSEASGRTDTQYF

size: -
J: TRBJ1-3
V: TRBV5-4
D: TRBD1
DNA: TGTGCCAGCAGCTCGACCGGGACAGGGGGCTCTGGAAACACCATATATTTT
CDR3: CASSSTGTGGSGNTIYF

size: once
J: TRBJ2-5
V: TRBV5-5
D: -
DNA: TGTGCCAGCAGCTTGGGCTTAAGACACCAAGAGACCCAGTACTTC
CDR3: CASSLGLRHQETQYF

size: -
J: TRBJ2-7
V: TRBV28
D: -
DNA: TGTGCCAGCAGTACCCCCCGGAGGGTTCACGAGCAGTACTTC
CDR3: CASSTPRRVHEQYF

size: once
J: TRBJ2-7
V: TRBV30
D: -
DNA: TGTGCCTGGAGTCCAACCAACTACGAGCAGTACTTC
CDR3: CAWSPTNYEQYF

size: -
J: TRBJ1-4
V: TRBV28
D: TRBD1
DNA: TGTGCCAGCAGTCTCCGGACAGGGCCTAATGAAAAACTGTTTTTT
CDR3: CASSLRTGPNEKLFF

size: -
J: TRBJ1-1
V: TRBV27
D: TRBD1
DNA: TGTGCCAGCAGTATCACAGGGGAGATCGGTGAAGCTTTCTTT
CDR3: CASSITGEIGEAFF

size: -
J: TRBJ1-2
V: TRBV21-1
D: -
DNA: TGTGCCAGCCCCTCGGGTTGTACTAACTATGGCTACACCTTC
CDR3: CASPSGCTNYGYTF

size: -
J: TRBJ2-3
V: TRBV19
D: -
DNA: TGTGCCAGTAGTATGTCTGGCTCTAGCACAGATACGCAGTATTTT
CDR3: CASSMSGSSTDTQYF

size: -
J: TRBJ1-2
V: TRBV4-1
D: -
DNA: TGCGCCAGCAGCCAGGATACCGGGACGAACCACTATGGCTACACCTTC
CDR3: CASSQDTGTNHYGYTF

size: -
J: TRBJ1-2
V: TRBV19
D: TRBD1
DNA: TGTGCCAGTAGTATCGACCCGATCGATTACCGGGACAGCTATGGCTACACCTTC
CDR3: CASSIDPIDYRDSYGYTF

size: -
J: TRBJ2-7
V: TRBV5-5
D: -
DNA: TGTGCCAGCAGCCCCGGAACCCTCCCCTACGAGCAGTACTTC
CDR3: CASSPGTLPYEQYF

size: -
J: TRBJ2-1
V: TRBV19
D: -
DNA: TGTGCCAGTAGTATAGACATTACGTGGGGACAACGCATTTATAACTCCTACAATGAGCAGTTCTTC
CDR3: CASSIDITWGQRIYNSYNEQFF

size: once
J: TRBJ2-7
V: TRBV25-1
D: TRBD1
DNA: TGTGCCAGCAGTGGAGGGACAGGCCTTTACGAGCAGTACTTC
CDR3: CASSGGTGLYEQYF

size: -
J: TRBJ1-1
V: TRBV5-6
D: -
DNA: TGTGCCAGCAGCCAGGGGACCCGTGGTTTCACTGAAGCTTTCTTT
CDR3: CASSQGTRGFTEAFF

size: -
J: TRBJ2-7
V: TRBV7-3
D: -
DNA: TGTGCCAGCAGCTTAAGAGAGGGGTGGGAGCAGTACTTC
CDR3: CASSLREGWEQYF

size: -
J: TRBJ1-2
V: TRBV29-1
D: TRBD1
DNA: TGCAGCGCTGCCATCCAAGGGACAGGCTATGGCTACACCTTC
CDR3: CSAAIQGTGYGYTF

size: -
J: TRBJ1-2
V: TRBV7-3
D: -
DNA: TGTGCCAGCAGCTCCGGCCCCCGGGACCCAGGCTTAACCTTC
CDR3: CASSSGPRDPGLTF

size: once
J: TRBJ1-1
V: TRBV5-4
D: -
DNA: TGTGCCACAAAAACTGGAACCGCCCGGGACACTGAAGCTTTCTTT
CDR3: CATKTGTARDTEAFF

size: -
J: TRBJ2-1
V: TRBV5-6
D: -
DNA: TGTGCCAGCAGCTTGGCCGTCGGGGGTCCCTACAATGAGCAGTTCTTC
CDR3: CASSLAVGGPYNEQFF

size: -
J: TRBJ1-2
V: TRBV28
D: -
DNA: TGTGCCAGCAGTTTATGGGGGGGGAACTATGGCTACACCTTC
CDR3: CASSLWGGNYGYTF

size: -
J: TRBJ2-5
V: TRBV30
D: -
DNA: TGTGCCTGGAGCTGGGGGCGCGGAGAGACCCAGTACTTC
CDR3: CAWSWGRGETQYF

size: once
J: TRBJ2-2
V: TRBV7-9
D: -
DNA: TGTGCCAGCAGCTTCCCCAAGAGGGGAGAGGACACCGGGGAGCTGTTTTTT
CDR3: CASSFPKRGEDTGELFF

size: -
J: TRBJ2-5
V: TRBV6-6
D: -
DNA: TGTGCCAGCAGTTACTGGGCGGACCAGGAGACCCAGTACTTC
CDR3: CASSYWADQETQYF

size: -
J: TRBJ2-1
V: TRBV9
D: TRBD2
DNA: TGTGCCAGCAGCCCCGACCTCTGGCGGGAGGAAAAATACAATGAGCAGTTCTTC
CDR3: CASSPDLWREEKYNEQFF

size: -
J: TRBJ2-3
V: TRBV19
D: -
DNA: TGTGCCAGTAGGCCCGGGCCAGATACGCAGTATTTT
CDR3: CASRPGPDTQYF

size: -
J: TRBJ1-4
V: TRBV7-9
D: -
DNA: TGTGCCAGCAGATCCAGGCACGATCCTAATGAAAAACTGTTTTTT
CDR3: CASRSRHDPNEKLFF

size: once
J: TRBJ2-3
V: TRBV28
D: TRBD2
DNA: TGTGCCAGCAGTTTCCATACTAGCGGGAGGGGCACAGATACGCAGTATTTT
CDR3: CASSFHTSGRGTDTQYF

size: -
J: TRBJ2-5
V: TRBV10-1
D: -
DNA: TGCGCCAGCAGTGAAGATAACGGTGAGACCCAGTACTTC
CDR3: CASSEDNGETQYF

size: once
J: TRBJ2-2
V: TRBV4-3
D: TRBD2
DNA: TGCGCCAGCAGCCAAGGGGGATATCGACTAGCGGGAGGACCGAACACCGGGGAGCTGTTTTTT
CDR3: CASSQGGYRLAGGPNTGELFF

size: -
J: TRBJ1-5
V: TRBV5-5
D: -
DNA: TGTGCCAGCAGCCTACGGGGTTGGAGCAATCAGCCCCAGCATTTT
CDR3: CASSLRGWSNQPQHF

size: -
J: TRBJ2-7
V: TRBV27
D: -
DNA: TGTGCCAGCAGCGCAGGGATTGGCGAGCAGTACTTC
CDR3: CASSAGIGEQYF

size: -
J: TRBJ2-7
V: TRBV28
D: -
DNA: TGTGCCAGCAGGTCGCGGGCGGGTACGAGCTACGAGCAGTACTTC
CDR3: CASRSRAGTSYEQYF

size: few
J: TRBJ2-7
V: TRBV6-1
D: -
DNA: TGTGCCAGCAGTGGGTTGGGGGTGTCCTACGAGCAGTACTTC
CDR3: CASSGLGVSYEQYF